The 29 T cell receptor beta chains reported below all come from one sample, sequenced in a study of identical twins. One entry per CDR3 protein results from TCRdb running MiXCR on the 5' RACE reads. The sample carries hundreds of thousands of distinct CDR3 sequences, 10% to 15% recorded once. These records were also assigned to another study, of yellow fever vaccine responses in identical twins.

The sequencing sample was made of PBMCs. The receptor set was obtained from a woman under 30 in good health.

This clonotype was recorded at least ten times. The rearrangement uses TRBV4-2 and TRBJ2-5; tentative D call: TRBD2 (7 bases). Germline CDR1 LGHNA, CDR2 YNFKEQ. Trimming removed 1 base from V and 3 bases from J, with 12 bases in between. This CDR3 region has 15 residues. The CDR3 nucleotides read TGTGCCAGCAGCCAAGCGGGGGGCTCAGAAGAGACCCAGTACTTC. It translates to CASSQAGGSEETQYF.

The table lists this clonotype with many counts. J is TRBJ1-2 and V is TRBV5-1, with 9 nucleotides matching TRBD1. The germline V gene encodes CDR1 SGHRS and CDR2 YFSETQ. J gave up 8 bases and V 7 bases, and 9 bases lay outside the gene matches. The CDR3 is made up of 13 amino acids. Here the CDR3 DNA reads TGCGCCAGCCGATCCACAGGGGGCTGGGGCTACACCTTC. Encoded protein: CASRSTGGWGYTF.

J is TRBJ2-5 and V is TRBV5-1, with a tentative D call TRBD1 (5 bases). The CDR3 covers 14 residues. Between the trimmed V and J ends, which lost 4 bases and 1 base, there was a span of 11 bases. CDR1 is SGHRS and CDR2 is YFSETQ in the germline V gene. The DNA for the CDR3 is TGCGCCAGCAGCCGGACAAACCGCCAAGAGACCCAGTACTTC. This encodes CASSRTNRQETQYF. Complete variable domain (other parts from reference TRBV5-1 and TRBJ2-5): KAGVTQTPRYLIKTRGQQVTLSCSPISGHRSVSWYQQTPGQGLQFLFEYFSETQRNKGNFPGRFSGRQFSNSRSEMNVSTLELGDSALYLCASSRTNRQETQYFGPGTRLLVL.

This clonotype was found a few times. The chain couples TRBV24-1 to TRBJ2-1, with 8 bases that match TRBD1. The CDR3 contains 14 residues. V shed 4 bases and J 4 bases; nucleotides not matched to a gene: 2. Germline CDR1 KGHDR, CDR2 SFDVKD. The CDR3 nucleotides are TGTGCCACCAGTGACACAGGGGGGTACAATGAGCAGTTCTTC. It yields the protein CATSDTGGYNEQFF.

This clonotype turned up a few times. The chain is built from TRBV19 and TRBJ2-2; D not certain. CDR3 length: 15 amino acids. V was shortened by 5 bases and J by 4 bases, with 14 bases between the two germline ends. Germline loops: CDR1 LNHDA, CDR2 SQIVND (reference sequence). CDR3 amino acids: CASSQVYRLTGELFF. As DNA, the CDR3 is TGTGCCAGTAGTCAAGTCTATCGGCTCACCGGGGAGCTGTTTTTT.

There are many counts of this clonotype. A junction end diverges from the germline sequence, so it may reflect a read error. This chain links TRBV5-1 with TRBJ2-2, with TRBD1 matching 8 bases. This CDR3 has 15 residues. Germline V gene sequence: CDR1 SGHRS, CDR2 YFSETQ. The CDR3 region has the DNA TGTGCCAGCAGTTTCGGACAGGGAAACACCGGGGAGCTGTTTTTT. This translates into CASSFGQGNTGELFF. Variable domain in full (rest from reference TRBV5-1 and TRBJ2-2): KAGVTQTPRYLIKTRGQQVTLSCSPISGHRSVSWYQQTPGQGLQFLFEYFSETQRNKGNFPGRFSGRQFSNSRSEMNVSTLELGDSALYLCASSFGQGNTGELFFGEGSRLTVL.

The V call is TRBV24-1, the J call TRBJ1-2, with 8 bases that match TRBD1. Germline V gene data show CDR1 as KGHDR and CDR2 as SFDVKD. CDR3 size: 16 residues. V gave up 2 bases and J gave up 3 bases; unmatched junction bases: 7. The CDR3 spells CATSDSGTGTHYGYTF. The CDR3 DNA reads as TGTGCCACCAGTGATTCCGGGACAGGTACCCACTATGGCTACACCTTC.

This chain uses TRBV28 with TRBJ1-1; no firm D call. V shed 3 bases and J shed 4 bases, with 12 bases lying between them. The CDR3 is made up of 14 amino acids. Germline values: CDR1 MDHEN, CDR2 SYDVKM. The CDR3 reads CASSFRGIGTEAFF. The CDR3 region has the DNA TGTGCCAGCAGTTTCCGAGGTATCGGCACTGAAGCTTTCTTT.

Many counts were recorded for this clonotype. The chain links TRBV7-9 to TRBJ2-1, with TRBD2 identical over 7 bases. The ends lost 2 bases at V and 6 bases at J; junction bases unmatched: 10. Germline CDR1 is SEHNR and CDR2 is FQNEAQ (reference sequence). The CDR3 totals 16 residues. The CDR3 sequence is CASSLRGSRQLNEQFF. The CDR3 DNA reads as TGTGCCAGCAGCTTACGCGGGAGCCGTCAGCTCAATGAGCAGTTCTTC. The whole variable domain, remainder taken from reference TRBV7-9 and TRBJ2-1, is DTGVSQNPRHKITKRGQNVTFRCDPISEHNRLYWYRQTLGQGPEFLTYFQNEAQLEKSRLLSDRFSAERPKGSFSTLEIQRTEQGDSAMYLCASSLRGSRQLNEQFFGPGTRLTVL.

CDR3 residues: CASSMTGDPYEQYF. CDR3 DNA sequence: TGCGCCAGCAGTATGACTGGGGATCCATACGAGCAGTACTTC. The chain combines TRBV4-1 with TRBJ2-7, with D uncertain. With 6 bases removed from V and 4 bases from J, the gap between germline ends came to 16 bases. Germline assignment: CDR1 MGHRA and CDR2 YSYEKL. The CDR3 runs to 14 residues.

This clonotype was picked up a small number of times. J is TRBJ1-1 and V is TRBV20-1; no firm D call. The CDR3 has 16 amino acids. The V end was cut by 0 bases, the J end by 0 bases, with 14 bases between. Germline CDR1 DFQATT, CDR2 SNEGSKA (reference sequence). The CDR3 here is CSARDVLGTLNTEAFF. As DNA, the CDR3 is TGCAGTGCTAGAGATGTGCTCGGAACACTGAACACTGAAGCTTTCTTT.

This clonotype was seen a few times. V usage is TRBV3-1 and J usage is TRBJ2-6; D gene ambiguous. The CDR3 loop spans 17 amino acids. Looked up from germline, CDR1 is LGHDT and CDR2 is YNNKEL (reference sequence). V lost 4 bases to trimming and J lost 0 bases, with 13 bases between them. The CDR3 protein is CASSPDTRLSGANVLTF. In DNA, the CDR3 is TGTGCCAGCAGCCCCGACACTCGTCTCTCTGGGGCCAACGTCCTGACTTTC. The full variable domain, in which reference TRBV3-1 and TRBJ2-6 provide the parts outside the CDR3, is DTAVSQTPKYLVTQMGNDKSIKCEQNLGHDTMYWYKQDSKKFLKIMFSYNNKELIINETVPNRFSPKSPDKAHLNLHINSLELGDSAVYFCASSPDTRLSGANVLTFGAGSRLTVL.

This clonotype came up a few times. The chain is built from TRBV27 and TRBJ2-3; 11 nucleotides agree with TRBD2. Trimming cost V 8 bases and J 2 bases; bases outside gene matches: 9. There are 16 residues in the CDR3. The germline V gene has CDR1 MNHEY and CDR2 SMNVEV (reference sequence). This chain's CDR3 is CASPLAGGGYTDTQYF. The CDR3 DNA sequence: TGTGCCAGCCCTCTAGCGGGGGGCGGGTACACAGATACGCAGTATTTT.

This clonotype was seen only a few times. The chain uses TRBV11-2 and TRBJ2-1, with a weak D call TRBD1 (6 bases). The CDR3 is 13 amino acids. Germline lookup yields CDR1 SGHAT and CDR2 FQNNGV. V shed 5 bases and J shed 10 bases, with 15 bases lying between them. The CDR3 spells CASSLGQTEEQFF. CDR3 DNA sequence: TGTGCCAGCAGCCTTGGACAGACAGAAGAGCAGTTCTTC.

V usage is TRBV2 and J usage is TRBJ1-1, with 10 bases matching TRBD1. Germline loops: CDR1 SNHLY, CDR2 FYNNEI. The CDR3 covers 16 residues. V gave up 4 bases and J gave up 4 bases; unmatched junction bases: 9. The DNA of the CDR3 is TGTGCCAGCAGTGGAGAGACAGGGGGCGGAAGCACTGAAGCTTTCTTT. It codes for CASSGETGGGSTEAFF.

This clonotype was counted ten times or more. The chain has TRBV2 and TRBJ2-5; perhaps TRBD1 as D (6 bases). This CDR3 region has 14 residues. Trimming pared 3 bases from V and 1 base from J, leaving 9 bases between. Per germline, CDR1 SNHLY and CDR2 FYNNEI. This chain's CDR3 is CASSEGASQETQYF. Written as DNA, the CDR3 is TGTGCCAGCAGTGAGGGGGCCAGCCAAGAGACCCAGTACTTC.

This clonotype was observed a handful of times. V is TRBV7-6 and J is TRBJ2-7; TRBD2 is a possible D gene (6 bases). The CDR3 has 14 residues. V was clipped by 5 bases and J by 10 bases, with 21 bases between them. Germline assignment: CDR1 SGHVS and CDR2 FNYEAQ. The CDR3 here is CASSPGVEGIGQYF. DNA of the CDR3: TGTGCCAGCAGCCCCGGCGTGGAGGGAATCGGACAGTACTTC.

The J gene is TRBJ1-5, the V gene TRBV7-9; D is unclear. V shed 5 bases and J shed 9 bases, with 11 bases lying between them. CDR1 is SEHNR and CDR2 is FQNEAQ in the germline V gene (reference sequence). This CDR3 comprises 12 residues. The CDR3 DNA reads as TGTGCCAGCAGCCCCTTAGGCGGGCCCCAGCATTTT. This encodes CASSPLGGPQHF.

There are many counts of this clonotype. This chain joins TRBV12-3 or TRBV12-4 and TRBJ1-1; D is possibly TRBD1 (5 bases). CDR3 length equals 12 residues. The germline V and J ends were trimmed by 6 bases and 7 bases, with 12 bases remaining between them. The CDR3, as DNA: TGTGCCAGCAGCCCGGGGGGGGTTGAAGCTTTCTTT. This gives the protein CASSPGGVEAFF.

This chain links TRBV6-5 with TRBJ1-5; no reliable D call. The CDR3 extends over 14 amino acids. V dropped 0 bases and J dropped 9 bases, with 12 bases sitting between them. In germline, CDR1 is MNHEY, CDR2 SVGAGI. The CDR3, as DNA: TGTGCCAGCAGTTACTCGTTAGATTCTGGGCCCCAGCATTTT. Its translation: CASSYSLDSGPQHF.

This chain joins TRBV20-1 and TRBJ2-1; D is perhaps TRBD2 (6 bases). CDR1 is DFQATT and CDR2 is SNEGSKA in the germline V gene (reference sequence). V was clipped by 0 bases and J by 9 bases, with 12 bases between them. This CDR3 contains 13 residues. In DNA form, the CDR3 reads TGCAGTGCTAGAGACCTTGGGGAGGCTGAGCAGTTCTTC. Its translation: CSARDLGEAEQFF.

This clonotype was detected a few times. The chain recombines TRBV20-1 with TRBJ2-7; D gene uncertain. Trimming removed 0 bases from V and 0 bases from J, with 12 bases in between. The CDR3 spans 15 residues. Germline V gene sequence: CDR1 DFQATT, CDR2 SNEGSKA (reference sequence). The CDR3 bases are TGCAGTGCTAGAGATCGGCGGCAGAACTCCTACGAGCAGTACTTC. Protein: CSARDRRQNSYEQYF.

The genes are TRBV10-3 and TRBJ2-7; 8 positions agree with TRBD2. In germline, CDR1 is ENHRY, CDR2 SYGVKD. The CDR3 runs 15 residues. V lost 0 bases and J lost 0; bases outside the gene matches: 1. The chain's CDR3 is CAISESRGASYEQYV. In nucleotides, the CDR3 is TGTGCCATCAGTGAGTCGCGGGGGGCCTCCTACGAGCAGTACGTC.

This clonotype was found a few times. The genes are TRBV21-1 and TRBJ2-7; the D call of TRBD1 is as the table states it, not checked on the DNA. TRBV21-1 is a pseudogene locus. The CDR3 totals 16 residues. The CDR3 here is CASSKVYRGREYEQYV. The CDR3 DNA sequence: TGTGCCAGCAGCAAAGTTTACAGGGGACGTGAGTACGAGCAGTACGTC.

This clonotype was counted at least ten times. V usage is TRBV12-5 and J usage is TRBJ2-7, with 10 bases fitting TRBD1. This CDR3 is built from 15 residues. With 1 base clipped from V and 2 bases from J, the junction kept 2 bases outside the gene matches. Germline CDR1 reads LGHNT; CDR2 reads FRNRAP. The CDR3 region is CASGLAGTGAYEQYF. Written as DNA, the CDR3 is TGTGCTAGTGGTTTGGCCGGGACAGGGGCCTACGAGCAGTACTTC.

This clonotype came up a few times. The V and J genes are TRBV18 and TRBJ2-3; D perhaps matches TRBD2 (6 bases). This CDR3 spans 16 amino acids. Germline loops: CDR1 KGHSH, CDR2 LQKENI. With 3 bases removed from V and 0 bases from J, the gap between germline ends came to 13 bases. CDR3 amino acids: CASSPPRGTSTDTQYF. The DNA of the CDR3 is TGTGCCAGCTCACCCCCCCGCGGGACCAGCACAGATACGCAGTATTTT.

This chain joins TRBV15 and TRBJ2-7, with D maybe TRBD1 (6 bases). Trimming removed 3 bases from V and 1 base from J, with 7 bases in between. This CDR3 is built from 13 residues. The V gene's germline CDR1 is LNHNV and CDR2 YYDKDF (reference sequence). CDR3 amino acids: CATSRRGSYEQYF. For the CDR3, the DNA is TGTGCCACCAGCAGGAGGGGGTCCTACGAGCAGTACTTC.

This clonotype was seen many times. CDR3 residues: CASSKPAGPAYGYTF. CDR3 DNA sequence: TGTGCCAGCAGCAAACCCGCGGGGCCAGCTTATGGCTACACCTTC. The chain links TRBV21-1 to TRBJ1-2; the D segment call TRBD1 is taken from the table without a DNA check. TRBV21-1 is tagged as a pseudogene. This CDR3 is 15 amino acids long.

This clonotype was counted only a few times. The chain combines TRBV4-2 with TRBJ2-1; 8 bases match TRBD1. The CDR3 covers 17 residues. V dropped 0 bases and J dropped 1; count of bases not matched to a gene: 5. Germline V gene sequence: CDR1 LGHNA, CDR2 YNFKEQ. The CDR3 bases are TGTGCCAGCAGCCAAGATTCTCGGACAGGGTCCTACAATGAGCAGTTCTTC. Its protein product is CASSQDSRTGSYNEQFF.